The 2 T cell receptor beta chains listed next were all sequenced from one sample in a study of identical twins. TCRdb independently ran MiXCR on the 5' RACE reads; one entry per CDR3 protein. The data hold about 430,000 distinct CDR3 sequences, with approximately 17% observed a single time. The source material was naive T cells sorted from blood. These receptors came from a man between 50 and 59 years old in good health.

This clonotype was recorded a few times. The chain joins TRBV7-2 to TRBJ1-3; no clear D gene. The V and J ends lost 5 bases and 3 bases respectively, with 5 bases between them. From germline, CDR1 is SGHTA and CDR2 FQGNSA. There are 12 residues in the CDR3. The CDR3 DNA sequence: TGTGCCAGCAGCCACGGTGGAAACACCATATATTTT. Translation gives CASSHGGNTIYF.

The chain is built from TRBV6-1 and TRBJ2-5, with D possibly matching TRBD2 (6 bases). CDR1 and CDR2 from the germline V gene are MNHNS and SASEGT. CDR3 length: 13 residues. Trimming cost V 4 bases and J 5 bases, with 11 bases left between them. The CDR3, as DNA: TGTGCCAGCAGTGCGACTAGGAAGGAGACCCAGTACTTC. Protein: CASSATRKETQYF.